The 13 T cell receptor beta chains in this list originate from one sample, sequenced in a study of blood T cell repertoires in COVID-19. TCRdb's copy holds only in-frame clones and misses some; the assay was immunoSEQ multiplex PCR. Of 190,000 or so clones in the sample, around four fifths were seen once. Material for sequencing was peripheral blood. These receptors were collected from a man in his sixties with COVID-19, enrolled during active disease.

The chain joins TRBV7-9 to TRBJ2-2; a possible D gene is TRBD2 (6 bases). Germline CDR1 reads SEHNR; CDR2 reads FQNEAQ (reference sequence). Trimming stripped 5 bases from V and 4 bases from J, with 17 bases between. The CDR3 is 16 residues long. CDR3 nucleotide sequence: TGTGCCAGCAGCCCCCCGGGGCGGGGAGTCACCGGGGAGCTGTTTTTT. It is translated as CASSPPGRGVTGELFF.

The V and J genes are TRBV27 and TRBJ2-6, with a possible D match to TRBD1 (6 bases). The CDR3 has 16 amino acids. Germline CDR1 is MNHEY and CDR2 is SMNVEV (reference sequence). V was cut by 3 bases and J by 4 bases, with 13 bases left in between. The CDR3 spells CASSLYTGTGANVLTF. The DNA for the CDR3 is TGTGCCAGCAGTTTGTATACAGGGACCGGGGCCAACGTCCTGACTTTC.

This chain connects TRBV5-6 to TRBJ2-3; weak D call: TRBD1 (5 bases). The CDR3 loop spans 15 amino acids. The germline CDR1 and CDR2 sequences are SGHDT and YYEEEE. Trimming took off 1 base at V and 0 bases at J, with 9 bases between the two ends. CDR3 nucleotide sequence: TGTGCCAGCAGCTTGTACAGGATCAGCACAGATACGCAGTATTTT. It encodes CASSLYRISTDTQYF.

The chain has TRBV6-6 and TRBJ1-1, with 8 bases lining up with TRBD1. J gave up 4 bases and V 5 bases, and 9 bases lay outside the gene matches. Germline-derived CDR1 and CDR2 are MNHNY and SVGAGI (reference sequence). This CDR3 region has 15 residues. The CDR3 DNA reads TGTGCCAGCAGTCCCCCCGGACAGGGCCCCACTGAAGCTTTCTTT. It is translated as CASSPPGQGPTEAFF.

This sequence joins TRBV19 and TRBJ2-5; possible D gene TRBD2, 6 bases. Germline CDR1 LNHDA, CDR2 SQIVND (reference sequence). This CDR3 has 12 amino acids. V gave up 5 bases and J gave up 5 bases, with 9 bases separating them. The CDR3 nucleotides read TGTGCCAGTAGTCCGGGGGTTGAGACCCAGTACTTC. Protein sequence: CASSPGVETQYF. Using reference TRBV19 and TRBJ2-5 for the parts outside the CDR3, the full variable domain is DGGITQSPKYLFRKEGQNVTLSCEQNLNHDAMYWYRQDPGQGLRLIYYSQIVNDFQKGDIAEGYSVSREKKESFPLTVTSAQKNPTAFYLCASSPGVETQYFGPGTRLLVL.

V gene TRBV6-5 combines with J gene TRBJ2-3; 7 bases match TRBD1. CDR1 and CDR2 (germline): MNHEY, SVGAGI. This CDR3 contains 15 residues. With 2 bases clipped from V and 0 bases from J, the junction kept 2 bases outside the gene matches. The CDR3 DNA reads as TGTGCCAGCAGTTACCGGGACAGCAGCACAGATACGCAGTATTTT. Translating gives CASSYRDSSTDTQYF.

This clone was counted only a few times. The CDR3 DNA sequence: TGTGCCAGCAGCGTAGCACCAAGGGAGTTTTACGAGCAGTACTTC. Translated, it gives CASSVAPREFYEQYF. The V gene is TRBV21-1, the J gene TRBJ2-7; the table calls TRBD2, which could not be checked here. TRBV21-1 is a pseudogene segment. There are 15 residues in the CDR3.

The chain couples TRBV4-3 to TRBJ2-7; 8 bases fit TRBD1. From germline, CDR1 is LGHNA and CDR2 YSLEER. Trimming took 4 bases from V and 2 from J; bases not matched to a gene: 7. The CDR3 has 15 residues. CDR3 DNA: TGCGCCAGCAGCCTCCTGACAGGGGCCACCTACGAGCAGTACTTC. Translated, it gives CASSLLTGATYEQYF.

This clone occurred a few times. The CDR3 region has the DNA TGTGCCTGGAGTGTACTACTTCGGGGAACTGAAGCTTTCTTT. Its protein product is CAWSVLLRGTEAFF. The chain uses TRBV30 and TRBJ1-1; no definite D call. The CDR3 loop spans 14 amino acids. Per germline, CDR1 GTSNPN and CDR2 SVGIG (reference sequence). Deletions cut 0 bases from V and 5 bases from J, with 13 bases between.

The chain employs TRBV12-5 and TRBJ2-1; perhaps TRBD2 as D (5 bases). The CDR3 is 15 amino acids. V dropped 1 base and J dropped 0 bases, with 7 bases sitting between them. Germline loops: CDR1 LGHNT, CDR2 FRNRAP. CDR3 sequence: CASGLESGSYNEQFF. For the CDR3, the DNA is TGTGCTAGTGGTTTGGAAAGCGGCTCCTACAATGAGCAGTTCTTC.

The chain has TRBV10-2 and TRBJ1-5; D remains unclear. V was cut by 6 bases and J by 5 bases, with 11 bases left in between. Germline V gene sequence: CDR1 WSHSY, CDR2 SAAADI. The CDR3 is 13 residues long. This CDR3 is CASSIRGDQPQHF. The CDR3 nucleotides are TGCGCCAGCAGCATCCGGGGAGATCAGCCCCAGCATTTT.

V usage is TRBV18 and J usage is TRBJ1-2, with 7 nucleotides matching TRBD1. Germline-derived CDR1 and CDR2 are KGHSH and LQKENI. The CDR3 runs 17 residues. After removal of 3 bases from V and 2 bases from J, the junction contained 12 bases not matched to a gene. CDR3 DNA sequence: TGTGCCAGCTCACCTATTGAGGCAGGGGGTGGCAACTATGGCTACACCTTC. Amino acids: CASSPIEAGGGNYGYTF.

This chain links TRBV6-5 with TRBJ1-1, with 7 bases matching TRBD1. The CDR3 is 13 residues long. Per germline, CDR1 MNHEY and CDR2 SVGAGI. With 2 bases clipped from V and 4 bases from J, the junction kept 1 base outside the gene matches. The CDR3 bases are TGTGCCAGCAGTTACAGGGGGCCCACTGAAGCTTTCTTT. This encodes CASSYRGPTEAFF.